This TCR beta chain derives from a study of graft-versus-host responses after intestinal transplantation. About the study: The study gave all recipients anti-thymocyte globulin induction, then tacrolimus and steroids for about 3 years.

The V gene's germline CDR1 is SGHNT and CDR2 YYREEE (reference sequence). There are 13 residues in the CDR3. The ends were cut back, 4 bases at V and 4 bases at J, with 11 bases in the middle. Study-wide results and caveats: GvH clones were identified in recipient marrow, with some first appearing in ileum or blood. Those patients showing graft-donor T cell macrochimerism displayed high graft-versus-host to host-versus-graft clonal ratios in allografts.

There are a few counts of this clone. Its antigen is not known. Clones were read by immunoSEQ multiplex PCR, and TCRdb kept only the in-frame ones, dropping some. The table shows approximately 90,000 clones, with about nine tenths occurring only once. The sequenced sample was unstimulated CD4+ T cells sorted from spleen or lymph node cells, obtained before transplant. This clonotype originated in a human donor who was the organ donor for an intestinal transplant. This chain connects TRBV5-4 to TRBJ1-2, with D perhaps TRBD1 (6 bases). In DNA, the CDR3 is TGTGCCAGCAGCCTACAGGGCTCCTATGGCTACACCTTC. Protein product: CASSLQGSYGYTF. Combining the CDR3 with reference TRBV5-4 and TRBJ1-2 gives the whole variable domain ETGVTQSPTHLIKTRGQQVTLRCSSQSGHNTVSWYQQALGQGPQFIFQYYREEENGRGNFPPRFSGLQFPNYSSELNVNALELDDSALYLCASSLQGSYGYTFGSGTRLTVV.